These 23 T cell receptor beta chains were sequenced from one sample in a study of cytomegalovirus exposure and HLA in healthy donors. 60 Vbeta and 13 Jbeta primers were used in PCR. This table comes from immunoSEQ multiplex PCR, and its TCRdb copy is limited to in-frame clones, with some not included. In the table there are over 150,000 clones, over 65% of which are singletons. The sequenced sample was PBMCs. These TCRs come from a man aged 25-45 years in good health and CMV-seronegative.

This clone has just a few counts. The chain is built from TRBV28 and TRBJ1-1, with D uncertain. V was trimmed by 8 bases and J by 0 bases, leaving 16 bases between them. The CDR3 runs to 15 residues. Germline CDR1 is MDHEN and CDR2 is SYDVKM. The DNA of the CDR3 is TGTGCCAGCGCGCGACCTCGGGATATGAACACTGAAGCTTTCTTT. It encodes CASARPRDMNTEAFF.

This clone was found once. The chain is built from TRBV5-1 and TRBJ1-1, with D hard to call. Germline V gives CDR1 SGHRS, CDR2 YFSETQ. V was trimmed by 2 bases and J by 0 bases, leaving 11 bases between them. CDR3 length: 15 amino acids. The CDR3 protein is CASSFLTGVNTEAFF. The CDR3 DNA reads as TGCGCCAGCAGCTTCCTTACGGGAGTGAACACTGAAGCTTTCTTT.

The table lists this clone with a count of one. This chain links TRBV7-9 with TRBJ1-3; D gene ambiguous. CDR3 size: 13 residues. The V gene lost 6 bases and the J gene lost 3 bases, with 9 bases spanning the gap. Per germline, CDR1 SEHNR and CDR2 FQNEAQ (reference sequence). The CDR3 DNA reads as TGTGCCAGCAGAGACGGAGGTGGAAACACCATATATTTT. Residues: CASRDGGGNTIYF.

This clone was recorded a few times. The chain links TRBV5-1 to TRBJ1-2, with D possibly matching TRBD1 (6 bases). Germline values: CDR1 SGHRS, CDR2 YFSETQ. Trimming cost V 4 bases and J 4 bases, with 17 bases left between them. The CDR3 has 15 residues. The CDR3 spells CASSLGAGTSYGYTF. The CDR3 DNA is TGCGCCAGCAGCCTGGGGGCGGGAACCTCCTATGGCTACACCTTC.

CDR3 loop: CASGSWDRGEETQYF. The DNA of the CDR3 is TGTGCTAGTGGTTCCTGGGACAGGGGAGAAGAGACCCAGTACTTC. V gene TRBV12-5 combines with J gene TRBJ2-5, with TRBD1 identical over 10 bases. The CDR3 consists of 15 residues. Germline loops: CDR1 LGHNT, CDR2 FRNRAP. The V gene end was trimmed by 4 bases and the J gene end by 3 bases; junction bases not matched to a gene: 5.

CDR3 amino acids: CASSLRWVGGAYNEQFF. CDR3 nucleotides: TGTGCCAGCAGCTTACGGTGGGTCGGGGGGGCCTACAATGAGCAGTTCTTC. The chain links TRBV11-2 to TRBJ2-1, with 8 nucleotides matching TRBD2. Germline assignment: CDR1 SGHAT and CDR2 FQNNGV. The length of the CDR3 is 17 residues. V gave up 2 bases and J gave up 2 bases; unmatched junction bases: 8.

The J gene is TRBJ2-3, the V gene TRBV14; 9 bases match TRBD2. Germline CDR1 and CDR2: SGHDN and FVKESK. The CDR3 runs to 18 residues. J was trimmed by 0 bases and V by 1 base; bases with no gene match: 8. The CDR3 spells CASSQGLAGRTSTDTQYF. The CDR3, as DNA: TGTGCCAGCAGCCAAGGGCTAGCGGGGCGAACTAGCACAGATACGCAGTATTTT.

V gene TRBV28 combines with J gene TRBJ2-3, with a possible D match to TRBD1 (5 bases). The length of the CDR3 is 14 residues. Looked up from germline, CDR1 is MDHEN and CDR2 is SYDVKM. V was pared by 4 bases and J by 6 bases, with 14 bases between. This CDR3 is CASSSTSGWDTQYF. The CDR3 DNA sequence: TGTGCCAGCAGTTCGACGTCAGGGTGGGATACGCAGTATTTT.

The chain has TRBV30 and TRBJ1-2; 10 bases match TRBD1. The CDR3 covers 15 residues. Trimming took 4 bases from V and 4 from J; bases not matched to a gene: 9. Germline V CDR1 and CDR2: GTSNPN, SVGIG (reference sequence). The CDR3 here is CAWISDRGNLYGYTF. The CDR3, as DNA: TGTGCCTGGATCTCGGACAGGGGGAACCTCTATGGCTACACCTTC.

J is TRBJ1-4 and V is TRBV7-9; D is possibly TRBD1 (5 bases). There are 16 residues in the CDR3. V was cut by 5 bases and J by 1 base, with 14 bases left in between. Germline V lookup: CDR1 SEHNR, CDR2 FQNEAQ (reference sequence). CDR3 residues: CASSPPVGGTNEKLFF. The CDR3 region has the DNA TGTGCCAGCAGCCCACCTGTGGGGGGAACTAATGAAAAACTGTTTTTT.

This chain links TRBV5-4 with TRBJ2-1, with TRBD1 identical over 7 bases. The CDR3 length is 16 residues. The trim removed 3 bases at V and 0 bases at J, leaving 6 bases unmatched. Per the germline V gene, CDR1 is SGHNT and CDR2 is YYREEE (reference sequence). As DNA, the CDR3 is TGTGCCAGCAGCTCCATGACAGGGATCTCCTACAATGAGCAGTTCTTC. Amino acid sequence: CASSSMTGISYNEQFF. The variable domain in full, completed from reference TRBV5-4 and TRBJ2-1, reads ETGVTQSPTHLIKTRGQQVTLRCSSQSGHNTVSWYQQALGQGPQFIFQYYREEENGRGNFPPRFSGLQFPNYSSELNVNALELDDSALYLCASSSMTGISYNEQFFGPGTRLTVL.

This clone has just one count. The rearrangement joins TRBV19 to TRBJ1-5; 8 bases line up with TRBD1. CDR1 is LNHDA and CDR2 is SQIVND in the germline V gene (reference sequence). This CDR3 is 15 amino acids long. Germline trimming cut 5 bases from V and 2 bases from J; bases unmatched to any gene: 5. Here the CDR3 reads CASSPRGPGNQPQHF. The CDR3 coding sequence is TGTGCCAGTAGTCCCAGGGGGCCTGGCAATCAGCCCCAGCATTTT. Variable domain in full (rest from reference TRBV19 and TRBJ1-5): DGGITQSPKYLFRKEGQNVTLSCEQNLNHDAMYWYRQDPGQGLRLIYYSQIVNDFQKGDIAEGYSVSREKKESFPLTVTSAQKNPTAFYLCASSPRGPGNQPQHFGDGTRLSIL.

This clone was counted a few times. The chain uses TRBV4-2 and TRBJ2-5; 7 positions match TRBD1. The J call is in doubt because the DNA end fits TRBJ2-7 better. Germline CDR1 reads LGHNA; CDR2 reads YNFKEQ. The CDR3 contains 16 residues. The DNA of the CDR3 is TGTGCCAGCAGCCAAGATCGTCAGGGGGACCGGGACGAGCAGTACTTC. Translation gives CASSQDRQGDRDEQYF.

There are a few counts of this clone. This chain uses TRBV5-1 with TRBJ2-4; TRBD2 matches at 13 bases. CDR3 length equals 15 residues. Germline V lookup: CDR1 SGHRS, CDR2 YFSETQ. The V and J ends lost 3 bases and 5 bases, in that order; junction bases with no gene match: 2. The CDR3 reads CASSWTSGGQNIQYF. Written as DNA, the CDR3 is TGCGCCAGCAGCTGGACTAGCGGGGGTCAAAACATTCAGTACTTC.

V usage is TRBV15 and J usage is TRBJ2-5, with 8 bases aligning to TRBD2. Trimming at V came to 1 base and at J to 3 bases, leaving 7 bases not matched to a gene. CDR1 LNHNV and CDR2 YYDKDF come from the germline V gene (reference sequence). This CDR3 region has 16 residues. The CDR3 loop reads CATSRVRGGGKETQYF. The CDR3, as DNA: TGTGCCACCAGCAGAGTTCGGGGGGGCGGGAAAGAGACCCAGTACTTC.

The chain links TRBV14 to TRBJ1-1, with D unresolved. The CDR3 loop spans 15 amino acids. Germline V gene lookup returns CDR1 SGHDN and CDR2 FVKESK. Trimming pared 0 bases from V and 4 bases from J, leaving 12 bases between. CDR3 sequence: CASSQDLGGGTEAFF. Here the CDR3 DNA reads TGTGCCAGCAGCCAAGATCTAGGCGGTGGCACTGAAGCTTTCTTT.

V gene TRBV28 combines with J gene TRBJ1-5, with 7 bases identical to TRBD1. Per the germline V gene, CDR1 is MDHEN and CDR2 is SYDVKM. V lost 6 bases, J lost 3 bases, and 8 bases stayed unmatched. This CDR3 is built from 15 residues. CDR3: CASRSSTGTNQPQHF. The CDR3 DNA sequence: TGTGCCAGCAGATCCTCGACAGGGACCAATCAGCCCCAGCATTTT. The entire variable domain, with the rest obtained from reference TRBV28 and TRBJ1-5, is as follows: DVKVTQSSRYLVKRTGEKVFLECVQDMDHENMFWYRQDPGLGLRLIYFSYDVKMKEKGDIPEGYSVSREKKERFSLILESASTNQTSMYLCASRSSTGTNQPQHFGDGTRLSIL.

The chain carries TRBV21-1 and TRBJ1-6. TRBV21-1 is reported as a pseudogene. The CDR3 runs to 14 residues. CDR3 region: CAPLPVYYNSPLHF. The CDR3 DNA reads TGTGCCCCCTTACCCGTCTACTATAATTCACCCCTCCACTTT.

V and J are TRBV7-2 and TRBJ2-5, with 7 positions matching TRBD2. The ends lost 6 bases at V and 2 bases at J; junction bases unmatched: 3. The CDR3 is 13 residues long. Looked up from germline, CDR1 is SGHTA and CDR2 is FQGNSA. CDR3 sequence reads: CASRPGGQETQYF. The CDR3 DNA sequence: TGTGCCAGCAGGCCCGGGGGGCAAGAGACCCAGTACTTC.

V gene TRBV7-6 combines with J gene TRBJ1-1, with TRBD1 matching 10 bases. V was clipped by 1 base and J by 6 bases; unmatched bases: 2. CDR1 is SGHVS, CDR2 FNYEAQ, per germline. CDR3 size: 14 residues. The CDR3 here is CASSLGQGAAEAFF. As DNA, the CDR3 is TGTGCCAGCAGCTTAGGACAGGGGGCGGCTGAAGCTTTCTTT. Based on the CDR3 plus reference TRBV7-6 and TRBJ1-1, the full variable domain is GAGVSQSPRYKVTKRGQDVALRCDPISGHVSLYWYRQALGQGPEFLTYFNYEAQQDKSGLPNDRFSAERPEGSISTLTIQRTEQRDSAMYRCASSLGQGAAEAFFGQGTRLTVV.

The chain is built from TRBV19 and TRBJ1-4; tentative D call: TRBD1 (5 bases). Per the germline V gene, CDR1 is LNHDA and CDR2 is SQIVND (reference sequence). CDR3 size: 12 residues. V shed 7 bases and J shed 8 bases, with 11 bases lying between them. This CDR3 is CASTGEGEKLFF. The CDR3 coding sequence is TGTGCCAGTACCGGGGAGGGGGAAAAACTGTTTTTT.

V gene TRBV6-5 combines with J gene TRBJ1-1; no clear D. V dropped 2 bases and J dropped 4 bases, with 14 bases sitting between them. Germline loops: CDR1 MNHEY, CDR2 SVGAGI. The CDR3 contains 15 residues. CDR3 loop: CASSYENSGSTEAFF. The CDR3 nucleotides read TGTGCCAGCAGTTACGAGAATTCTGGGAGCACTGAAGCTTTCTTT.

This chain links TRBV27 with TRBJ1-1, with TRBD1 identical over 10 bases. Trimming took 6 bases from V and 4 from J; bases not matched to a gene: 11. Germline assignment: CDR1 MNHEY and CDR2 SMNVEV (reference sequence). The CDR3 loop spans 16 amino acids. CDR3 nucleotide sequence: TGTGCCAGCAGGGGGTCCCGGGACAGGGGCGGCACTGAAGCTTTCTTT. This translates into CASRGSRDRGGTEAFF.